Here is one TCR beta chain with its context. No antigen is known for it. Per-base qualities were not stored, and no clone one base away is much larger. The collaborating institutions used their own protocols to collect whole blood in K2EDTA tubes. For TCRbeta analysis, collaborator samples were shipped as frozen whole blood, as isolated PBMCs, or as DNA extracted from either sample type. This sample is part of a study of blood T cell repertoires in COVID-19 (dated by TCRdb to 2018 to 2020). For the wider study: Samples from collaborators originated in the United States, Italy and Spain and spanned both the acute and convalescent phases of COVID-19. Samples were obtained from the ongoing ImmuneRACE study (first 160 participants) and from 1,000 to 1,500 subjects provided by 6 global collaborators. The material from the prospective study consisted of cDNA or gDNA derived from T cells, B-cell-depleted T cells, or PBMCs. A freely available public database, intended as a resource for researchers studying the immune response to SARS-CoV-2, is where the repertoires were released. Subjects who had been exposed to COVID-19, were actively infected with it, or had recovered from it provided the deeply sampled blood TCRbeta repertoires that made up the dataset. A de-identified subject ID, COVID-19 status, age in years and sex were almost always included in the sample metadata. HLA class I and class II types, where available, came from metadata supplied by the sample provider rather than from assay-based typing. Overall results and qualifications from the work: The amount of clinical and demographic metadata varied by source and participant and was provided uncurated.

The immunoSEQ Assay, a bias-controlled multiplex PCR, was used to amplify TCRbeta CDR3 regions from genomic DNA. The original methods were these. Within the assay, amplification of reference gene primers was used to estimate how many nucleated cells each sample contained. To quantify the absolute abundance of each unique TCRbeta CDR3 rearrangement, sequence reads were collapsed and filtered. For each sample, productive Simpson clonality was calculated by taking the square root of Simpson's diversity index across productive rearrangements. Sourced from immuneACCESS, this table was stored by TCRdb with only in-frame sequences that have V and J called. A share of the clones is absent; for the studies checked, an unresolved V gene accounts for under half, and the remainder has no known explanation. V, J and clone size are taken as reported in that table, and D and trimming were inferred from the DNA itself. A total of around 150,000 clones appear in this sample, around three quarters of them only once. Approximately 8% of the sample is held by the ten biggest clonotypes.

V is pared back by 1 base and J by 4 bases, with 11 bases lying between the germline termini. The germline V gene sets CDR1 to SGHTA and CDR2 to FQGNSA. The CDR3 goes from the cysteine to the phenylalanine over 15 residues. Only CDR3 DNA is held: 45 bases, read in frame from base 1. This receptor was obtained from a man aged 55-75 years with acute or convalescent COVID-19. Sequences were obtained from peripheral blood. The chain uses TRBV7-2 and TRBJ1-5; the D gene is perhaps TRBD1, on 5 matching bases. The DNA sequence reads TGTGCCAGCAGCTTAGACGGGGGACCAAATCAGCCCCAGCATTTT. It encodes CASSLDGGPNQPQHF.